Listed below are T cell receptor beta chains from one sample, sequenced in a study of blood T cell repertoires in COVID-19. Some clones are missing from TCRdb's copy, which holds only in-frame ones; the method was immunoSEQ multiplex PCR. The sample lists approximately 59,000 clones, around 92% seen once, with over 15% in the top ten. Sequencing used peripheral blood. These receptors came from a human donor in a cohort sampled during active COVID-19. Both conserved end residues are part of each CDR3. D genes are given only for firm matches. Not every row has a clone size; where given, it reads once, few, many or a size class.

j_call d_call cdr3_length clone_size v_call cdr3_nt cdr3_aa
TRBJ1-6 - 17 - TRBV19 TGTGCCAGCACCGAGGGAGGGATCCTACTTTATAATTCACCCCTCCACTTT CASTEGGILLYNSPLHF
TRBJ2-7 - 13 - TRBV6-5 TGTGCCAGCAGTTACGCCTACTCCTACGAGCAGTACTTC CASSYAYSYEQYF
TRBJ1-4 TRBD1 15 - TRBV9 TGTGCCAGCAGCGTAGGACAGGGTCCTAATGAAAAACTGTTTTTT CASSVGQGPNEKLFF
TRBJ2-7 TRBD1 12 few TRBV3-1/TRBV3-2 TGTGCCAGCAGCCAAGGGGGACAGGGTCCCAACTTC CASSQGGQGPNF
TRBJ2-5 TRBD2 18 - TRBV3-1/TRBV3-2 TGTGCCAGCAGCCAAGATCTTATCCTAGCGGGGCTGCAAGAGACCCAGTACTTC CASSQDLILAGLQETQYF
TRBJ2-3 - 17 - TRBV3-1/TRBV3-2 TGTGCCAGCAGCCCCAGAGACAGGCCTCAATCTCCAGATACGCAGTATTTT CASSPRDRPQSPDTQYF
TRBJ1-6 - 14 - TRBV19 TGTGCCAGTAGTATTCAGACTACTAATTCACCCCTCCACTTT CASSIQTTNSPLHF
TRBJ2-5 - 11 - TRBV30 TGTGCCTGCAGTATTGCGGAGACCCAGTACTTC CACSIAETQYF
TRBJ2-7 - 14 - TRBV18 TGTGCCAGCTCACGGGACACCCGTGCCTACGAGCAGTACTTC CASSRDTRAYEQYF
TRBJ1-2 - 14 - TRBV6-5 TGTGCCAGCAGGGGTCTGAACGGGGGCTATGGCTACACCTTC CASRGLNGGYGYTF
TRBJ2-1 TRBD2 15 - TRBV6-2/TRBV6-3 TGTGCCAGCAGTCGCGGGACTAGCGGGGGGTTAGAGCAGTTCTTC CASSRGTSGGLEQFF
TRBJ2-6 - 17 - TRBV7-2 TGTGCCAGCAGCTCCCTAAAAGGGGGCTCTGGGGCCAACGTCCTGACTTTC CASSSLKGGSGANVLTF
TRBJ1-3 - 17 - TRBV11-2 TGTGCCAGCAGCTTAGTGGGGGCCCTGAGCTCTGGAAACACCATATATTTT CASSLVGALSSGNTIYF
TRBJ2-7 - 15 - TRBV5-1 TGCGCCAGCAGCCCCGGCGGGGCCCACTCCTACGAGCAGTACTTC CASSPGGAHSYEQYF
TRBJ1-5 - 15 - TRBV28 TGTGCCAGCAGCGGGGGGCAGGGCTCCAATCAGCCCCAGCATTTT CASSGGQGSNQPQHF
TRBJ2-2 - 17 - TRBV6-2/TRBV6-3 TGTGCCAGCAGTCTCATCGGGGGGCCCCCGGGCACCGGGGAGCTGTTTTTT CASSLIGGPPGTGELFF
TRBJ1-2 - 13 - TRBV29-1 TGCAGCGTTGCGAAGGAGTCTAACTATGGCTACACCTTC CSVAKESNYGYTF
TRBJ2-7 - 14 - TRBV7-2 TGTGCCAGCAGCCAACGCGCGGTTTCCTACGAGCAGTACTTC CASSQRAVSYEQYF
TRBJ2-7 TRBD1 16 few TRBV19 TGTGCCAGTAGTATAGATCTCTGGGACAGAACCTACGAGCAGTACTTC CASSIDLWDRTYEQYF
TRBJ2-3 - 14 once TRBV5-1 TGCGCCAGCCAAGATGGAGACGGCACAGATACGCAGTATTTT CASQDGDGTDTQYF
TRBJ2-1 - 15 - TRBV20-1 TGCAGTGCTAGTTCTGGCGGGGGCTCTTACAATGAGCAGTTCTTC CSASSGGGSYNEQFF
TRBJ2-1 TRBD1 17 - TRBV27 TGTGCCAGCAGTGTCCGACCGGGACAGGGACTTTACAATGAGCAGTTCTTC CASSVRPGQGLYNEQFF
TRBJ1-4 - 15 - TRBV15 TGTGCCACCAGCAGAGTTGGGGGGGCTGGTGAAAAACTGTTTTTT CATSRVGGAGEKLFF
TRBJ1-3 - 14 - TRBV30 TGTGCCTGGAGTGTAGGGCGGGTTGGAAACACCATATATTTT CAWSVGRVGNTIYF
TRBJ1-4 - 12 few TRBV12-3/TRBV12-4 TGTGCCAGCAGTTTCCTCAATGAAAAACTGTTTTTT CASSFLNEKLFF
TRBJ1-3 TRBD1 14 - TRBV19 TGTGCCAGTACCGAGACAGGGTCTGGAAACACCATATATTTT CASTETGSGNTIYF
TRBJ1-3 - 13 - TRBV3-1/TRBV3-2 TGTGCCAGCAGCCAAGGCGTTGGAAACACCATATATTTT CASSQGVGNTIYF
TRBJ1-4 TRBD1 15 - TRBV5-4 TGTGCCAGCAGCTTGCGCGGGGGGACAGGGACAAAACTGTTTTTT CASSLRGGTGTKLFF
TRBJ2-2 TRBD1 15 - TRBV2 TGTGCCAGCAGGGAACAGGGGCGGTACACCGGGGAGCTGTTTTTT CASREQGRYTGELFF
TRBJ2-6 - 13 - TRBV5-4 TGTGCCAGCAGCCGAGGTGGGGCCAACGTCCTGACTTTC CASSRGGANVLTF
TRBJ1-1 - 14 - TRBV29-1 TGCAGCGTTGAGGTTCGTGGGGGGTACACTGAAGCTTTCTTT CSVEVRGGYTEAFF
TRBJ1-6 - 13 - TRBV19 TGTGCCAGTAGCCCCAGGTTCCATTCACCCCTCCACTTT CASSPRFHSPLHF